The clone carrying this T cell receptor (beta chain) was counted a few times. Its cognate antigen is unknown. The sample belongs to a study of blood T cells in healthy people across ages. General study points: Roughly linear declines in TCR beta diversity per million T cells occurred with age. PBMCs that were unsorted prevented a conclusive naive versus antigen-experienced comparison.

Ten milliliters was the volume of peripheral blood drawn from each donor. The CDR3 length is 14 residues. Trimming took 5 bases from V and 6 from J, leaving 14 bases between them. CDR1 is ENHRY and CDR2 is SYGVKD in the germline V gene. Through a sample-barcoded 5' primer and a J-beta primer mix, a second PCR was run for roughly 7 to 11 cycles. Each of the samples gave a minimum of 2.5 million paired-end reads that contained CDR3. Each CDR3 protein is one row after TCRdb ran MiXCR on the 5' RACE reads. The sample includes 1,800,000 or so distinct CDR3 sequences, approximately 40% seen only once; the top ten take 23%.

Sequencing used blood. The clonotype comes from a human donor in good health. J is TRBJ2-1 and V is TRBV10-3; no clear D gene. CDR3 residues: CAISPSFQGNEQFF. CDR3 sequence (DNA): TGTGCCATCAGTCCTTCATTCCAAGGCAATGAGCAGTTCTTC.